This TCR beta chain was found in a study of cytomegalovirus exposure and HLA in healthy donors (dated by TCRdb to about 2017). Broadly, across the study: An earlier analysis of 550 to 700 of the donors reported 250 to 350 Gb of sequence data and roughly 100 million unique TCR beta sequences from some 180 million T cells. Roughly 300 gigabases of sequencing data and 70 million to 100 million unique TCR sequences made up an early release that covered under 750 HLA-typed donors. Among the approximately 430 genotyped donors, around 81% belonged to the genetic ancestry cluster associated with self-reported Caucasian donors. The aim of the study was to test whether cataloging public T cell receptors could identify signatures of past pathogen exposure. Using immunosequencing, the study profiled T cell repertoires from 666 subjects and related those repertoires to cytomegalovirus serostatus. A separate validation cohort of approximately 120 different subjects was used in addition to the roughly 700-subject first cohort. To predict cytomegalovirus infection status, the study brought together high-throughput TCR immunosequencing, statistical association of individual TCRs with disease status, and machine learning. A later analysis re-examined previously published TCR beta repertoires from 610 or so donors and added high-resolution HLA genotyping to investigate patterns of TCR occurrence. In the later analysis, no new phenotypic data were used to find candidate immune exposures; instead, reliance was placed on TCR beta sequences and their occurrence across donors. In an earlier analysis of 500 to 650 of the donors, high-throughput TCR beta sequencing was used to judge whether each TCR beta V gene segment behaved as functional or pseudogenic. Donor age, sex, ethnicity and CMV serostatus were compiled alongside the repertoire data. In a later genetic analysis, genome-wide SNP genotypes for 398 of the 666 donors were used, and that subset was treated as a discovery cohort. All discovery cohort repertoires had been generated on a single sequencing platform. Class I and class II HLA loci were covered by the typing at four-digit resolution. Typing coverage differed by locus: A, B, C, DRB1 and DQB1 were typed in about 629-640 donors, DQA1 in about 560, DPA1 in some 610, and DPB1 in just under 490. Four to six DR-DQ haplotypes were handled as single units for association and clustering, since linkage in the cohort was strong. On average, around 200,000 unique TCR beta nucleotide sequences were sequenced per donor among fewer than 500 genotyped donors of the cohort, with around 19% of those sequences being non-productive.

The cohort consisted of 666 healthy bone marrow donors. At the time of sampling, all cohort members were nominally healthy, though unrecorded immune exposures were likely present. The donor tested CMV seronegative and was one of the 352 seronegative cohort members. A peripheral blood sample was provided by each donor, and peripheral blood mononuclear cells were used for TCR beta sequencing. Genomic DNA extraction from the blood cell samples was performed with the Qiagen DNeasy Blood Extraction Kit. Concerning this clone: Its antigen remains undetermined. No clone much larger than this one lies a single base away; base qualities are absent.

Findings and caveats that apply to the study as a whole: In a later genetic analysis, a missense DCLRE1C variant was associated with V-gene and J-gene trimming of TCR beta chains, and the association was replicated in an independent cohort. Compared with the roughly 670-donor mean, donors in an Asian-associated ancestry cluster had fewer N-insertions in productive TCRs, according to a later genetic analysis. Sequencing depth was assumed to be roughly uniform across donors in the presence/absence analyses, though that assumption may not hold. Compared with equally common non-associated chains, HLA-associated TCR beta chains in a later analysis were more clonally expanded and had lower generation probabilities. In an earlier analysis of roughly 500 of the donors, most TCR beta V segments appeared in productive rearrangements about 87% or about 30% of the time, broadly matching IMGT annotations. A later analysis associated 17,000 or so TCR beta sequences with specific HLA alleles at a false discovery rate of 0.05. It was suggested by the authors that the approach could potentially be generalized to other disease states and immunological phenotypes. Most CMV-associated TCR beta chains appeared to be HLA-restricted in a later analysis, and the HLA associations seemed to be driven largely by CMV exposure. When HLA alleles, especially DR and DQ, strongly co-occurred, attributing TCR associations to individual alleles was difficult. The sequencing pipeline was judged likely to have produced a cluster of highly shared sequence variants as a technical artifact. The study listed 164 TCR beta chains as associated with cytomegalovirus. HLA typing was unavailable for some donors at each locus, so association tests used only the typed subset. The classifier was reported to diagnose cytomegalovirus status with high specificity and sensitivity in both the original cohort and the validation cohort. In a later analysis, the rate of TCR association differed among HLA loci, with DRB1 alleles having the most associated TCRs and HLA-C alleles having the fewest. Because counts were too low, roughly 18 rarely observed V segments, including chromosome 9 orphons, were left out of the earlier analysis of 587 of the donors. In this cohort, only TCR beta chains were sequenced, and detectable features were limited by the absence of alpha or paired-chain data. A further reported finding was that TCR beta sequences accurately predicted the HLA-A and HLA-B alleles for most subjects in the first cohort. While some public TCRs were present in many individuals, most TCR sequences turned up only very rarely across donors. A few of the identified cytomegalovirus-associated TCR beta chains were confirmed in vitro to be specific for cytomegalovirus antigens. Some IMGT-functional V segments, including TRBV6-2 and TRBV6-3, could not be distinguished by the 87-base-pair reads and were therefore excluded. In a later analysis, several top co-occurrence clusters were reported to appear linked to parvovirus B19, influenza, CMV and Epstein-Barr virus. Immune exposure information for the cohort was limited to CMV serostatus. Correlated functional status among segregating V segments might reflect linkage disequilibrium, but an unknown experimental factor could not be ruled out.

The germline V gene yields KGHSY for CDR1 and FQNENV for CDR2. The cysteine opens and the phenylalanine closes a CDR3 of 14 amino acids. Only the CDR3 DNA stays, 42 bases, in frame from base 1. The V end loses 4 bases and the J end loses 1 base, and a stretch of 10 bases separates them. Libraries were made using the immunoSEQ multiplex PCR assay. For the multiplex PCR, a mixture combining 60 forward primers for TCR Vbeta segments and 13 reverse primers for TCR Jbeta segments was used. The CDR3 region of rearranged TCR beta genes was amplified from genomic DNA by a multiplex PCR assay. On the Illumina HiSeq System, the amplified TCR beta libraries were sequenced as 87-base-pair reads. As for the authors' bioinformatics: In a later analysis, 80 million or so unique TCR beta chains were counted across the 650 to 750 repertoires, and roughly 9.9 million of these chains were shared by at least two donors. To remove PCR and sequencing errors, raw reads were error-corrected and collapsed into unique sequences using a nearest-neighbor algorithm that merged closely related sequences. CDR3 sequences were aligned to IMGT reference sequences to assign V, D and J gene segments. Each retained sequence needed at least a six-nucleotide match to both a V gene segment and a J gene segment. A rearrangement was called productive if the CDR3 had no stop codons and remained in frame with V and J, and every other rearrangement was called non-productive. Following IMGT convention, CDR3 was defined as the stretch from the second conserved V-encoded cysteine up to the conserved J-encoded phenylalanine. Sequences without an unambiguous match to a single V gene segment were excluded from the earlier analysis of about 600 of the donors. An earlier analysis of a few hundred of the donors called V segments functional above 56.7% productive rearrangements and segregating when the between-donor standard deviation exceeded 5%. A statistical classification framework was developed to diagnose cytomegalovirus status using the catalog of TCR beta chain sequences. A later analysis assigned V and J genes by comparing TCR nucleotide sequences with IMGT/GENE-DB human TR gene sequences. Using the TCRdist pipeline, a later analysis assigned CDR3 sequences along with most-parsimonious VDJ recombination scenarios. In a later analysis, each TCR beta chain was defined by its CDR3 amino acid sequence together with its V-gene family, and reads without a unique V-gene family were excluded. A later analysis removed 592 highly shared, low-generation-probability nucleotide sequences to deal with suspected cross-contamination and a sequencing artifact. A later analysis calculated a clonal expansion index for each public chain from normalized within-repertoire ranks of inferred template counts. In a later analysis, generation probabilities were computed using a VDJ recombination model fitted to out-of-frame rearrangements, and the results were checked against IGoR. A later analysis scored TCR-TCR, TCR-HLA and TCR-CMV co-occurrence with hypergeometric tests, applying a repertoire-size bias correction to TCR pairs. To estimate false discovery rates, a later analysis permuted the HLA or CMV assignments 20 times. In a later analysis, co-occurring TCRs were grouped using DBSCAN, and TCRdist sequence similarity was added for clustering within HLA-allele-positive subsets. Repertoires with fewer than 30,000 or more than 120,000 public chains were left out of co-occurrence clustering, as were four to six repertoires with anomalous nucleotide sharing. Sourced from immuneACCESS, this table was stored by TCRdb with only in-frame sequences that have V and J called. A share of the clones is absent; for the studies checked, an unresolved V gene accounts for under half, and the remainder has no known explanation. From that table come the V and J calls and clone size; the DNA was used to work out D and trimming. This sample is represented by over 150,000 clones; around nine tenths of them were singletons. The ten largest clones capture 0.75% to 0.95% of the sample.

The chain was built from TRBV16 and TRBJ1-1; TRBD1 is a weak D gene call, 6 bases matching. The clonotype was recovered from a woman younger than 45 in good health and CMV-seronegative. Sequenced sample: PBMCs. The nucleotide sequence reads TGTGCCAGCAGCCTTGAGGACAGGAACACTGAAGCTTTCTTT. The translation is CASSLEDRNTEAFF.